The 9 T cell receptor beta chains in this list originate from one sample, sequenced in a study of OX40 agonist ivuxolimab in advanced cancers. The repertoire was sequenced with immunoSEQ multiplex PCR; TCRdb's copy has only in-frame clones and lacks some. Among tens of thousands of clones listed, roughly 88% were seen once. This specimen consisted of CD4+ or CD8+ T cells sorted from blood, obtained in a trial of the OX40 agonist ivuxolimab. Receptors were obtained from an adult with an advanced solid tumor such as melanoma, head and neck, liver or kidney cancer.

The CDR3 sequence: CASSLAGQPETQYF. In DNA form, the CDR3 reads TGTGCCAGCAGCTTGGCGGGACAACCCGAGACCCAGTACTTC. The chain recombines TRBV11-2 with TRBJ2-5; D possibly uses TRBD1 or TRBD2 (6 bases each). V gave up 3 bases and J gave up 5 bases, with 13 bases separating them. Germline lookup yields CDR1 SGHAT and CDR2 FQNNGV. This CDR3 has 14 residues. Full variable domain (rest looked up from reference TRBV11-2 and TRBJ2-5): EAGVAQSPRYKIIEKRQSVAFWCNPISGHATLYWYQQILGQGPKLLIQFQNNGVVDDSQLPKDRFSAERLKGVDSTLKIQPAKLEDSAVYLCASSLAGQPETQYFGPGTRLLVL.

The rearrangement links TRBV6-5 to TRBJ1-2; 9 positions match TRBD1. This CDR3 spans 14 amino acids. With V trimmed by 8 bases and J by 6 bases, 10 bases remained unmatched. CDR1 is MNHEY and CDR2 is SVGAGI in the germline V gene. The CDR3 loop is CASAVDRGLDGYTF. CDR3 DNA sequence: TGTGCCAGCGCCGTGGACAGGGGTTTGGATGGCTACACCTTC.

The genes are TRBV14 and TRBJ2-7, with D unresolved. V lost 0 bases to trimming and J lost 4 bases, with 7 bases between them. The CDR3 length is 13 residues. Germline V gene lookup returns CDR1 SGHDN and CDR2 FVKESK. The CDR3 loop is CASSQDGSYEQYF. The CDR3 region has the DNA TGTGCCAGCAGCCAAGACGGGTCATACGAGCAGTACTTC.

As DNA, the CDR3 is TGTGCCAGCAGTTTATCGCTCCCCGGAAGGGCTAACTCCTACAATGAGCAGTTCTTC. As protein: CASSLSLPGRANSYNEQFF. The chain joins TRBV27 to TRBJ2-1; D is unresolved. The germline V gene has CDR1 MNHEY and CDR2 SMNVEV (reference sequence). The CDR3 is 19 residues long. V dropped 0 bases and J dropped 0 bases, with 18 bases sitting between them.

V and J are TRBV5-6 and TRBJ2-7; 7 bases are shared with TRBD1. The CDR3 length is 15 residues. V was pared by 1 base and J by 1 base, with 5 bases of the junction left unmatched. Germline-derived CDR1 and CDR2 are SGHDT and YYEEEE. Here the CDR3 DNA reads TGTGCCAGCAGCTTGAGGGGGCCCATTTCCTACGAGCAGTACTTC. This sequence encodes CASSLRGPISYEQYF.

The chain employs TRBV5-1 and TRBJ2-5, with 12 bases fitting TRBD1. The germline V gene has CDR1 SGHRS and CDR2 YFSETQ. This CDR3 is 14 amino acids long. V lost 4 bases, J lost 5 bases, and 3 bases stayed unmatched. The CDR3, as DNA: TGCGCCAGCAGCGTGGGACAGGGGGCGGAGACCCAGTACTTC. Protein product: CASSVGQGAETQYF. Drawing the rest from reference TRBV5-1 and TRBJ2-5, the complete variable domain is KAGVTQTPRYLIKTRGQQVTLSCSPISGHRSVSWYQQTPGQGLQFLFEYFSETQRNKGNFPGRFSGRQFSNSRSEMNVSTLELGDSALYLCASSVGQGAETQYFGPGTRLLVL.

This chain joins TRBV5-4 and TRBJ2-7, with a possible D match to TRBD2 (5 bases). The V end lost 3 bases, the J end lost 2 bases, and 9 bases lay between the germline ends. CDR3 length: 13 residues. Germline V gives CDR1 SGHNT, CDR2 YYREEE (reference sequence). The CDR3 loop reads CASSWWEPYEQYF. In nucleotides, the CDR3 is TGTGCCAGCAGCTGGTGGGAGCCCTACGAGCAGTACTTC.

This chain uses TRBV6-5 with TRBJ1-5; TRBD1 matches at 8 bases. Germline CDR1 MNHEY, CDR2 SVGAGI. CDR3 length: 14 residues. With 10 bases clipped from V and 2 bases from J, the junction kept 7 bases outside the gene matches. The CDR3 loop reads CATADRGGNQPQHF. Here the CDR3 DNA reads TGTGCCACCGCAGACAGGGGAGGCAATCAGCCCCAGCATTTT.

The CDR3 is CASSIGEGGTGELFF. DNA of the CDR3: TGTGCCAGTAGTATCGGTGAAGGGGGCACCGGGGAGCTGTTTTTT. The J gene is TRBJ2-2, the V gene TRBV19; D may be TRBD1 (6 bases). The CDR3 totals 15 residues. V dropped 3 bases and J dropped 4 bases, with 12 bases sitting between them. CDR1 is LNHDA and CDR2 is SQIVND in the germline V gene (reference sequence).